These T cell receptor beta chains were read from a single sample in a study of T cells in Graves' hyperthyroidism and ophthalmopathy. Each CDR3 protein gets one entry after TCRdb re-called the multiplex PCR reads with MiXCR. Here the sample spans 530,000 or so distinct CDR3 sequences, about 24% being singletons. The sample consisted of blood. The receptors shown here come from a woman aged 30 to 39 with Graves' ophthalmopathy. Each CDR3 is given with its conserved first and last residue. The D gene is left open where the match is weak. The size field is filled for only some rows; it gives once, few, many or a size class.

J: TRBJ1-2
V: TRBV29-1
D: .
size: .
DNA: TGCAGCGTCACCCCCATATGGAACTATGGCTACACCTTC
CDR3: CSVTPIWNYGYTF

J: TRBJ2-7
V: TRBV6-4
D: TRBD1
size: .
DNA: TGTGCCAGCAGCGACAGGGTGGGGTACGAGCAGTACTTC
CDR3: CASSDRVGYEQYF

J: TRBJ1-1
V: TRBV6-2/TRBV6-3
D: .
size: many
DNA: TGTGCCAGCAGTGATTTCGGGCAGAACACTGAAGCTTTCTTT
CDR3: CASSDFGQNTEAFF

J: TRBJ1-2
V: TRBV15
D: .
size: few
DNA: TGTGCCACCAGCGACGGTAAAGTCGGGGGCCGCTATGGCTACACCTTC
CDR3: CATSDGKVGGRYGYTF

J: TRBJ1-1
V: TRBV12-3/TRBV12-4
D: .
size: .
DNA: TGTGCCAGCAGCCCACGGTCGACAGTTTACACTGAAGCTTTCTTT
CDR3: CASSPRSTVYTEAFF

J: TRBJ1-2
V: TRBV10-2
D: .
size: many
DNA: TGCGCCAGCAGGTTGGGACCCCCTTATTCCGGGGGCTACACCTTC
CDR3: CASRLGPPYSGGYTF

J: TRBJ1-2
V: TRBV6-5
D: .
size: many
DNA: TGTGCCAGCAGTTCCAACCGACGGGAAAACTATGGCTACACCTTC
CDR3: CASSSNRRENYGYTF

J: TRBJ1-2
V: TRBV5-1
D: TRBD1
size: many
DNA: TGCGCCAGCAGCTGGGACAGTCGTGGCTACACCTTC
CDR3: CASSWDSRGYTF

J: TRBJ2-7
V: TRBV7-2
D: TRBD2
size: many
DNA: TGTGCCAGCAGCTTTATCGGGGGGGCCTTGGGCGAGCAGTACTTC
CDR3: CASSFIGGALGEQYF

J: TRBJ2-5
V: TRBV12-3/TRBV12-4
D: TRBD2
size: .
DNA: TGTGCCAGCAGCCAGAAACTGACTAGCGGGGGGTACCAAGAGACCCAGTACTTC
CDR3: CASSQKLTSGGYQETQYF

J: TRBJ2-7
V: TRBV27
D: TRBD1
size: many
DNA: TGTGCCAGCAGGCGCGTCCAGGGGGCCTACGAGCAGTACTTC
CDR3: CASRRVQGAYEQYF

J: TRBJ2-7
V: TRBV10-3
D: TRBD1
size: many
DNA: TGTGCCATCAATACACAGGGGGCCTCCTACGAGCAGTACTTC
CDR3: CAINTQGASYEQYF

J: TRBJ2-2
V: TRBV6-2/TRBV6-3
D: TRBD2
size: .
DNA: TGTGCCAGCAGATCTAGCGGGAGGAACACCGGGGAGCTGTTTTTT
CDR3: CASRSSGRNTGELFF

J: TRBJ2-5
V: TRBV7-8
D: .
size: once
DNA: TGTGCCAGCAGCTTACGGATGAGACTCGTACAAGAGACCCAGTACTTC
CDR3: CASSLRMRLVQETQYF

J: TRBJ2-2
V: TRBV4-1
D: .
size: many
DNA: TGCGCCAGCAGCCAAGTAGGCGGATCCGGGGAGCTGTTTTTT
CDR3: CASSQVGGSGELFF

J: TRBJ2-5
V: TRBV20-1
D: TRBD1
size: many
DNA: TGCAGTGCTAGAGATTATACAGGGGAAGAGACCCAGTACTTC
CDR3: CSARDYTGEETQYF

J: TRBJ2-7
V: TRBV12-3/TRBV12-4
D: .
size: .
DNA: TGTGCCAGCAGCCCGTCCTCCCTGTCCCACGAGCAGTACTTC
CDR3: CASSPSSLSHEQYF

J: TRBJ1-1
V: TRBV12-3/TRBV12-4
D: .
size: .
DNA: TGTGCCAGCAGTAAGGGACAAGCCTTTGAAGCTTTCTTT
CDR3: CASSKGQAFEAFF

J: TRBJ1-2
V: TRBV27
D: .
size: .
DNA: TGTGCCAGCAGTTTAAAGGGATCAGGAGGCTACACCTTC
CDR3: CASSLKGSGGYTF

J: TRBJ2-7
V: TRBV11-1
D: TRBD1
size: .
DNA: TGTGCCAGCAGCTTAGACGGAGGACAGGGGGCGCGCAGGTACGAGCAGTACTTC
CDR3: CASSLDGGQGARRYEQYF

J: TRBJ1-2
V: TRBV6-5
D: .
size: many
DNA: TGTGCCAGCAGTTACTCGTTTGGGGAGAGGGCCGGCTACACCTTC
CDR3: CASSYSFGERAGYTF

J: TRBJ1-2
V: TRBV5-6
D: .
size: many
DNA: TGTGCCAGCAGCTTGGGACAGCGCTACACCTTC
CDR3: CASSLGQRYTF

J: TRBJ2-7
V: TRBV6-1
D: .
size: few
DNA: TGTGCCAGCAGAAGTGACAGGCTCGGCGAGCAGTACTTC
CDR3: CASRSDRLGEQYF

J: TRBJ1-5
V: TRBV19
D: .
size: few
DNA: TGTGCCAGTAGTATAGGCACATCGCAGCCCCAGCATTTT
CDR3: CASSIGTSQPQHF

J: TRBJ1-1
V: TRBV6-5
D: .
size: .
DNA: TGTGCCAGCAGTTACCGTCAGGCACGGGCCACTGAAGCTTTCTTT
CDR3: CASSYRQARATEAFF

J: TRBJ2-5
V: TRBV15
D: .
size: .
DNA: TGTGCCACCAGGCGAGGCGGGGGCAGACAAGAGACCCAGTACTTC
CDR3: CATRRGGGRQETQYF

J: TRBJ1-1
V: TRBV11-2
D: .
size: many
DNA: TGTGCCAGCAGCTTAGGGGACCGAAGGCGAGCTTTCTTT
CDR3: CASSLGDRRRAFF

J: TRBJ2-2
V: TRBV29-1
D: TRBD1
size: many
DNA: TGCAGCGTTGGAGGGACAGGGCTACGTGTCACCGGGGAGCTGTTTTTT
CDR3: CSVGGTGLRVTGELFF

J: TRBJ1-1
V: TRBV6-4
D: .
size: many
DNA: TGTGCCAGCAGTCCAGCAGGGAGCCCTGAAGCTTTCTTT
CDR3: CASSPAGSPEAFF

J: TRBJ1-5
V: TRBV12-3/TRBV12-4
D: .
size: many
DNA: TGTGCCAGCAGTTTGGTTGGAGGGGATAGCAATCAGCCCCAGCATTTT
CDR3: CASSLVGGDSNQPQHF

J: TRBJ1-1
V: TRBV11-2
D: .
size: few
DNA: TGTGCCAGCAGCCAGATAAAAGGGGTGGAGAAGGCTTTCTTT
CDR3: CASSQIKGVEKAFF

J: TRBJ1-2
V: TRBV2
D: TRBD1
size: .
DNA: TGTGCCAGCTGGGACAGGGGAGATGGCTACACCTTC
CDR3: CASWDRGDGYTF

J: TRBJ2-7
V: TRBV6-2/TRBV6-3
D: TRBD2
size: few
DNA: TGTGCCAGCAGCCCGCCGACTAGCGGAGCCAGGGAGCAGTACTTC
CDR3: CASSPPTSGAREQYF

J: TRBJ1-1
V: TRBV19
D: .
size: many
DNA: TGTGCCAGCAGGACCGGGGGGACTGAAGCTTTCTTT
CDR3: CASRTGGTEAFF

J: TRBJ1-5
V: TRBV6-4
D: TRBD1
size: few
DNA: TGTGCCAGCAGTAACGGGACAGGGGGCCTTAGCAATCAGCCCCAGCATTTT
CDR3: CASSNGTGGLSNQPQHF

J: TRBJ2-6
V: TRBV11-3
D: .
size: many
DNA: TGTGCCAGCAGCTCCCCCGGCAACGTCCTGACTTTC
CDR3: CASSSPGNVLTF

J: TRBJ1-6
V: TRBV3-1
D: TRBD1
size: few
DNA: TGTGCCAGCAGCCAAATGGACAGGACTCAGCCACCCCTCCACTTT
CDR3: CASSQMDRTQPPLHF

J: TRBJ1-1
V: TRBV28
D: TRBD1
size: .
DNA: TGTGCCAGCACCGAGACAGGGCGAGCTTTCTTT
CDR3: CASTETGRAFF

J: TRBJ1-5
V: TRBV4-1
D: .
size: many
DNA: TGCGCCAGCAGCCAAGAACATAGCAATCAGCCCCAGCATTTT
CDR3: CASSQEHSNQPQHF

J: TRBJ2-7
V: TRBV6-1
D: .
size: many
DNA: TGTGCCAGCAGCCACCAGACAGGTAGATTATCCTACGAGCAGTACTTC
CDR3: CASSHQTGRLSYEQYF

J: TRBJ2-3
V: TRBV6-5
D: TRBD2
size: many
DNA: TGTGCCAGCAGTTTGGGCGGGGGGAGCACAGATACGCAGTATTTT
CDR3: CASSLGGGSTDTQYF

J: TRBJ2-5
V: TRBV28
D: .
size: many
DNA: TGTGCCAGCAGTCCTACGGGCATGTCGGACCAAGAGACCCAGTACTTC
CDR3: CASSPTGMSDQETQYF

J: TRBJ1-2
V: TRBV2
D: TRBD1
size: many
DNA: TGTGCCAGCAGTGAAAGTAAACGGACAGGAAGTTCCTATGGCTACACCTTC
CDR3: CASSESKRTGSSYGYTF

J: TRBJ1-2
V: TRBV28
D: TRBD1
size: many
DNA: TGTGCCAGCAGTGCGGGGACAGGAACGAAGGGGGACTATGGCTACACCTTC
CDR3: CASSAGTGTKGDYGYTF

J: TRBJ2-2
V: TRBV13
D: .
size: few
DNA: TGTGCCAGCAGCCGCCGGGACGGGGAGCTGTTTTTT
CDR3: CASSRRDGELFF

J: TRBJ1-5
V: TRBV5-5
D: .
size: many
DNA: TGTGCCAGCAGCTTCTCGGCTGGAAACAATCAGCCCCAGCATTTT
CDR3: CASSFSAGNNQPQHF

J: TRBJ1-1
V: TRBV5-1
D: TRBD1
size: .
DNA: TGCGCCAGCAGCCCGCAGGGGGCTTACACTGAAGCTTTCTTT
CDR3: CASSPQGAYTEAFF

J: TRBJ2-5
V: TRBV6-2/TRBV6-3
D: .
size: many
DNA: TGTGCCAGCAGTGGTGCTGGGACTGCTTGGGAGACCCAGTACTTC
CDR3: CASSGAGTAWETQYF

J: TRBJ1-2
V: TRBV4-1
D: .
size: .
DNA: TGCGCCAGCAGACCTACAAGGGGCTATGGCTACACCTTC
CDR3: CASRPTRGYGYTF

J: TRBJ1-3
V: TRBV2
D: .
size: .
DNA: TGTGCCAGCAGCCAGGGGCCCGCAGGCGCTGGAAACACCATATATTTT
CDR3: CASSQGPAGAGNTIYF

J: TRBJ2-7
V: TRBV10-3
D: TRBD2
size: many
DNA: TGTGCCACCGTTAGCGGGGGAACCTACGAGCAGTACTTC
CDR3: CATVSGGTYEQYF

J: TRBJ1-1
V: TRBV6-5
D: .
size: .
DNA: TGTGCCAGCAGTTCTGGCGGGAGGAGCTGGAACACTGAAGCTTTCTTT
CDR3: CASSSGGRSWNTEAFF

J: TRBJ1-1
V: TRBV6-5
D: .
size: many
DNA: TGTGCCAGCAGTTACTCGGTGGACCGCGCTGAAGCTTTCTTT
CDR3: CASSYSVDRAEAFF

J: TRBJ2-5
V: TRBV15
D: TRBD1
size: few
DNA: TGTGCCACCAGCAGAGATTTACTACAGGGGAAGGAGGAGACCCAGTACTTC
CDR3: CATSRDLLQGKEETQYF

J: TRBJ2-5
V: TRBV19
D: .
size: many
DNA: TGTGCCAGTAGTGCCCGGGGGGCGGAGACCCAGTACTTC
CDR3: CASSARGAETQYF

J: TRBJ1-5
V: TRBV28
D: .
size: .
DNA: TGTGCCAGCAGGTCGGGGCCTCCCCTTACGTGGAGCAATCAGCCCCAGCATTTT
CDR3: CASRSGPPLTWSNQPQHF

J: TRBJ2-7
V: TRBV7-2
D: TRBD2
size: many
DNA: TGTGCCAGCAGCTTGGGAGGGCAGGACGAGCAGTACTTC
CDR3: CASSLGGQDEQYF